One sample yielded the 31 T cell receptor beta chains listed below, sequenced in a study of T cell responses to AZD1222 COVID-19 vaccine (dated by TCRdb to the early 2020s). Libraries were prepared through the immunoSEQ multiplex PCR assay. In TCRdb, the immuneACCESS table is reduced to in-frame sequences with V and J assigned. These tables do not hold every clone; where another copy was compared, an unresolved V gene accounts for under half, and the others remain unexplained. Within this sample are more than 250,000 clones, with approximately 95% of them counted one time only. The top ten hold 0.5% to 0.7% of the sample. The label giving this sample's time point can be read as: baseline before first vaccination. Sequencing used peripheral blood, obtained on day 0 of AZD1222 vaccination. The receptors here all came from an adult in good health.

V gene TRBV5-4 combines with J gene TRBJ2-2, with a possible D match to TRBD1 (5 bases). Trimming took 2 bases from V and 0 from J, leaving 8 bases between them. The CDR3 runs to 15 residues. The germline CDR1 and CDR2 sequences are SGHNT and YYREEE (reference sequence). The CDR3 here is CASSFQGPNTGELFF. CDR3 in DNA: TGTGCCAGCAGCTTTCAGGGCCCGAACACCGGGGAGCTGTTTTTT.

This clone was detected once. The V and J genes are TRBV6-5 and TRBJ1-6; perhaps TRBD1 as D (5 bases). Germline CDR1 MNHEY, CDR2 SVGAGI. This CDR3 is 14 amino acids long. V dropped 6 bases and J dropped 10 bases, with 16 bases sitting between them. CDR3 DNA: TGTGCCAGCAGACCCCCCGGGGCTGGGTCACCCCTCCACTTT. This translates into CASRPPGAGSPLHF.

The CDR3 DNA reads TGTGCCAGCACCCCCGGGGCCCTCTACGAGCAGTACTTC. It translates to CASTPGALYEQYF. This chain connects TRBV6-5 to TRBJ2-7; D possibly uses TRBD1 or TRBD2 (5 bases each). This CDR3 is built from 13 residues. Deletions cut 7 bases from V and 3 bases from J, with 13 bases between. Germline V lookup: CDR1 MNHEY, CDR2 SVGAGI.

The chain is built from TRBV24-1 and TRBJ2-2; no reliable D call. Germline CDR1 and CDR2: KGHDR and SFDVKD. The CDR3 is 15 residues long. Deletions cut 2 bases from V and 3 bases from J, with 9 bases between. The CDR3 protein is CATSDSADHTGELFF. The CDR3 DNA reads as TGTGCCACCAGTGATTCGGCAGATCACACCGGGGAGCTGTTTTTT.

The chain joins TRBV5-1 to TRBJ2-5; tentative D call: TRBD1 (5 bases). CDR1 is SGHRS and CDR2 is YFSETQ in the germline V gene. Deletions cut 4 bases from V and 2 bases from J, with 15 bases between. This CDR3 contains 15 residues. In nucleotides, the CDR3 is TGCGCCAGCAGCCCCACCCAGGGAAGGCAAGAGACCCAGTACTTC. Translated, it gives CASSPTQGRQETQYF.

The chain recombines TRBV6-5 with TRBJ1-2; TRBD1 might be the D (5 bases). CDR3 length equals 15 residues. Trimming shortened V by 4 bases and J by 0 bases, and 12 bases separated the two germline ends. Looked up from germline, CDR1 is MNHEY and CDR2 is SVGAGI. The DNA of the CDR3 is TGTGCCAGCAGTTTTGGGAGGGGACCTAACTATGGCTACACCTTC. It yields the protein CASSFGRGPNYGYTF.

The gene calls are TRBV2 and TRBJ2-2; weak D call: TRBD1 (6 bases). CDR3 length: 14 residues. V gave up 8 bases and J gave up 2 bases, with 12 bases separating them. From germline, CDR1 is SNHLY and CDR2 FYNNEI. Written as DNA, the CDR3 is TGTGCCAGCGCCCGGACAGTTAACACCGGGGAGCTGTTTTTT. Translated, it gives CASARTVNTGELFF.

This chain connects TRBV6-5 to TRBJ2-5; no clear D gene. CDR3 size: 12 residues. V lost 6 bases and J 9 bases, leaving 14 bases between the germline ends. The germline V gene has CDR1 MNHEY and CDR2 SVGAGI. The CDR3 is CASSQGFLAQYF. The CDR3 region has the DNA TGTGCCAGCAGCCAAGGGTTTTTGGCCCAGTACTTC.

The rearrangement joins TRBV27 to TRBJ2-1; 11 bases align to TRBD2. Looked up from germline, CDR1 is MNHEY and CDR2 is SMNVEV (reference sequence). V dropped 3 bases and J dropped 5; count of bases not matched to a gene: 3. The CDR3 covers 15 residues. The CDR3 sequence: CASSFSGRGNNEQFF. The DNA for the CDR3 is TGTGCCAGCAGTTTTAGCGGGAGGGGCAACAATGAGCAGTTCTTC.

The chain carries TRBV19 and TRBJ1-1, with D unresolved. Trimming pared 0 bases from V and 11 bases from J, leaving 13 bases between. Germline values: CDR1 LNHDA, CDR2 SQIVND (reference sequence). This CDR3 contains 13 residues. CDR3 coding DNA: TGTGCCAGTAGTATAGATAGATCGACCTGGGCTTTCTTT. It yields the protein CASSIDRSTWAFF.

This clone was detected a few times. The V and J genes are TRBV19 and TRBJ2-7; D remains unclear. The CDR3 length is 11 residues. Germline CDR1 and CDR2: LNHDA and SQIVND (reference sequence). V shed 6 bases and J shed 7 bases, with 10 bases lying between them. CDR3 nucleotides: TGTGCCAGTAGAAGAGCCGGAGAGCAGTACTTC. Translated: CASRRAGEQYF.

The chain combines TRBV5-1 with TRBJ1-6, with TRBD1 matching over 7 bases. Germline assignment: CDR1 SGHRS and CDR2 YFSETQ. V shed 0 bases, J shed 7 bases, and the junction held 7 bases outside the gene matches. This CDR3 has 16 amino acids. The CDR3 DNA reads as TGCGCCAGCAGCTTGGGGACAGGCTCCCCCAATTCACCCCTCCACTTT. Translating gives CASSLGTGSPNSPLHF.

V gene TRBV19 combines with J gene TRBJ1-3, with no clear D. This CDR3 is built from 14 residues. V was shortened by 5 bases and J by 0 bases, with 8 bases between the two germline ends. In germline, CDR1 is LNHDA, CDR2 SQIVND (reference sequence). The CDR3 here is CASSGLISGNTIYF. The CDR3 DNA is TGTGCCAGTAGTGGGCTAATCTCTGGAAACACCATATATTTT.

V usage is TRBV28 and J usage is TRBJ2-7; D call uncertain. Deletions cut 6 bases from V and 3 bases from J, with 6 bases between. Germline CDR1 is MDHEN and CDR2 is SYDVKM. The CDR3 contains 11 residues. CDR3 in DNA: TGTGCCAGCAGGACGAACTACGAGCAGTACTTC. This codes for CASRTNYEQYF.

This chain uses TRBV28 with TRBJ1-1, with D possibly TRBD1 on 6 matching bases. This CDR3 has 15 amino acids. V lost 1 base, J lost 1 base, and 10 bases lay in between. Germline values: CDR1 MDHEN, CDR2 SYDVKM. In nucleotides, the CDR3 is TGTGCCAGCAGTTTATTGGGGGCGGGGAACACTGAAGCTTTCTTT. Translating gives CASSLLGAGNTEAFF.

The chain uses TRBV28 and TRBJ1-1; 12 nucleotides match TRBD1. Trimming cost V 5 bases and J 11 bases; bases outside gene matches: 9. The CDR3 loop spans 14 amino acids. The germline CDR1 and CDR2 sequences are MDHEN and SYDVKM. The CDR3 sequence: CASSVLGQGALAFF. The CDR3 DNA follows: TGTGCCAGCAGTGTTTTGGGACAGGGGGCCCTGGCTTTCTTT.

The chain has TRBV19 and TRBJ2-6, with D possibly TRBD2 on 6 matching bases. This CDR3 is 18 amino acids long. Between the trimmed V and J ends, which lost 5 bases and 0 bases, there was a span of 17 bases. Germline assignment: CDR1 LNHDA and CDR2 SQIVND (reference sequence). CDR3 nucleotide sequence: TGTGCCAGTAGTCCGTACAGCGAGGGACTCTCTGGGGCCAACGTCCTGACTTTC. This codes for CASSPYSEGLSGANVLTF.

The chain combines TRBV2 with TRBJ2-2, with 9 bases identical to TRBD1. Looked up from germline, CDR1 is SNHLY and CDR2 is FYNNEI. CDR3 length: 17 amino acids. Losses at the gene ends were 7 bases for V and 4 bases for J; bases not matched to a gene: 13. CDR3 DNA sequence: TGTGCCAGCAACCTCTCGGGACAGGGCTCGGGCACCGGGGAGCTGTTTTTT. It encodes CASNLSGQGSGTGELFF.

The J gene is TRBJ1-2, the V gene TRBV7-8; tentatively, D is TRBD1 (6 bases). The CDR3 is made up of 15 amino acids. Germline V gene sequence: CDR1 SGHVS, CDR2 FQNEAQ. Trimming removed 1 base at V and 8 bases at J, with 17 bases between. DNA for the CDR3: TGTGCCAGCAGCTTAGGAGTTCGACAGGCCGGGGGCTACACCTTC. This translates into CASSLGVRQAGGYTF.

This chain uses TRBV10-2 with TRBJ1-1; D gene uncertain. V was cut by 6 bases and J by 6 bases, with 14 bases left in between. There are 13 residues in the CDR3. Germline V gives CDR1 WSHSY, CDR2 SAAADI. The DNA for the CDR3 is TGCGCCAGCAGCGGACTCAATTTCGCTGAAGCTTTCTTT. This codes for CASSGLNFAEAFF.

This chain's CDR3 is CATSSRQGGETQYF. The DNA of the CDR3 is TGTGCCACCAGCAGTCGACAGGGCGGAGAGACCCAGTACTTC. This chain uses TRBV15 with TRBJ2-5, with TRBD1 matching over 7 bases. Germline V gene sequence: CDR1 LNHNV, CDR2 YYDKDF (reference sequence). V lost 3 bases to trimming and J lost 4 bases; unmatched junction nucleotides: 5. CDR3 length: 14 residues.

This chain joins TRBV5-1 and TRBJ2-2; D is possibly TRBD1 (6 bases). The CDR3 has 14 residues. Trimming left V 4 bases short and J 2 bases short, with 9 bases between. Germline CDR1 reads SGHRS; CDR2 reads YFSETQ. CDR3 in amino acids: CASSRDINTGELFF. The CDR3 DNA follows: TGCGCCAGCAGCCGGGACATAAACACCGGGGAGCTGTTTTTT.

J is TRBJ2-7 and V is TRBV3-1 (or the pseudogene TRBV3-2); D not resolved. V was cut by 1 base and J by 2 bases, with 3 bases left in between. The germline CDR1 and CDR2 sequences are LGHDT and YNNKEL (reference sequence). The CDR3 totals 12 residues. The chain's CDR3 is CASSQGPYEQYF. As DNA, the CDR3 is TGTGCCAGCAGCCAAGGACCCTACGAGCAGTACTTC.

Only one count was recorded for this clone. This chain uses TRBV28 with TRBJ1-4; D is perhaps TRBD1 (5 bases). V dropped 5 bases and J dropped 5 bases, with 15 bases sitting between them. The germline V gene has CDR1 MDHEN and CDR2 SYDVKM. CDR3 length: 15 residues. CDR3 amino acids: CASSVLAGGNEKLFF. As DNA, the CDR3 is TGTGCCAGCAGTGTTTTGGCGGGGGGGAATGAAAAACTGTTTTTT.

The CDR3 protein is CASSLGELYGYTF. The CDR3 nucleotides read TGTGCCAGCAGCTTGGGGGAGTTATATGGCTACACCTTC. V and J are TRBV5-6 and TRBJ1-2, with no clear D. Germline V lookup: CDR1 SGHDT, CDR2 YYEEEE. Trimming stripped 0 bases from V and 5 bases from J, with 8 bases between. CDR3 length equals 13 residues.

The chain has TRBV9 and TRBJ2-7; TRBD1 matches 9 bases. The germline V gene has CDR1 SGDLS and CDR2 YYNGEE. There are 19 residues in the CDR3. Germline trimming cut 3 bases from V and 5 bases from J; bases unmatched to any gene: 21. In DNA, the CDR3 is TGTGCCAGCAGCGACCGGGACAGGGAGGAGGGCGGGAAAAACGACGAGCAGTACTTC. Encoded protein: CASSDRDREEGGKNDEQYF. Supplemented by reference TRBV9 and TRBJ2-7, the full variable domain reads DSGVTQTPKHLITATGQRVTLRCSPRSGDLSVYWYQQSLDQGLQFLIQYYNGEERAKGNILERFSAQQFPDLHSELNLSSLELGDSALYFCASSDRDREEGGKNDEQYFGPGTRLTVT.

To note about this clone: Mismatch with germline at one junction end may stem from a read error. The chain links TRBV7-9 to TRBJ1-2; D ambiguous. Per the germline V gene, CDR1 is SEHNR and CDR2 is FQNEAQ (reference sequence). The CDR3 extends over 12 amino acids. CDR3 amino acids: CASSLNPGHPGF. CDR3 coding DNA: TGTGCCAGCAGCTTGAATCCCGGCCATCCGGGCTTC.

The chain couples TRBV5-4 to TRBJ2-7; 8 nucleotides line up with TRBD1. The germline gives CDR1 SGHNT, CDR2 YYREEE (reference sequence). This CDR3 comprises 16 residues. With V trimmed by 2 bases and J by 4 bases, 11 bases remained unmatched. The CDR3 DNA reads as TGTGCCAGCAGCTTAACCGGGACAGGACTGTCGTACGAGCAGTACTTC. Its protein product is CASSLTGTGLSYEQYF.

J is TRBJ2-2 and V is TRBV27; no firm D call. Between the trimmed V and J ends, which lost 5 bases and 1 base, there was a span of 8 bases. Germline V gene sequence: CDR1 MNHEY, CDR2 SMNVEV (reference sequence). This CDR3 is 14 amino acids long. The CDR3 nucleotides read TGTGCCAGCAGTCACCTCATGAACACCGGGGAGCTGTTTTTT. Translation gives CASSHLMNTGELFF.

V gene TRBV15 combines with J gene TRBJ2-5; 9 nucleotides match TRBD2. Germline lookup yields CDR1 LNHNV and CDR2 YYDKDF (reference sequence). The junction had 9 bases not matched to a gene; V was cut back by 0 bases and J by 10 bases. The CDR3 has 15 residues. CDR3: CATSRDWREGGSQYF. In DNA form, the CDR3 reads TGTGCCACCAGCAGAGATTGGCGGGAGGGAGGGAGCCAGTACTTC.

This clone was counted once. This CDR3 is also generated by other DNA sequences in the sample. The V and J genes are TRBV9 and TRBJ1-3, with unresolved D. Germline V gene data show CDR1 as SGDLS and CDR2 as YYNGEE. The CDR3 spans 12 residues. Trimming left V 4 bases short and J 1 base short, with 3 bases between. As DNA, the CDR3 is TGTGCCAGCAGCCTTTCTGGAAACACCATATATTTT. Amino acids: CASSLSGNTIYF.